These 28 T cell receptor beta chains were all obtained from the same sample, sequenced in a study of cytomegalovirus exposure and HLA in healthy donors. 60 Vbeta and 13 Jbeta primers were used in PCR. Clones were sequenced by immunoSEQ multiplex PCR, and TCRdb holds only the in-frame ones, with some missing. This sample has 100,000 to 150,000 clones, with 65% to 80% found just once. The specimen sequenced was PBMCs. The receptors stem from a man under 40 in good health and CMV-seronegative.

Worth noting for this clone: In the same sample, other DNA sequences code for this CDR3. The chain combines TRBV5-4 with TRBJ2-7; TRBD2 agrees at 7 bases. This CDR3 is 14 amino acids long. V lost 5 bases and J lost 0; bases outside the gene matches: 5. CDR1 is SGHNT, CDR2 YYREEE, per germline (reference sequence). The CDR3 protein is CASSSGTNSYEQYF. Here the CDR3 DNA reads TGTGCCAGCAGTTCCGGGACTAACTCCTACGAGCAGTACTTC.

J is TRBJ2-1 and V is TRBV4-2, with D tentatively TRBD1 (5 bases). Deletions cut 3 bases from V and 0 bases from J, with 15 bases between. Germline assignment: CDR1 LGHNA and CDR2 YNFKEQ. The CDR3 length is 17 residues. This CDR3 reads CASSHDVGRDSYNEQFF. The CDR3 coding sequence is TGTGCCAGCAGCCACGACGTGGGCAGGGACTCCTACAATGAGCAGTTCTTC.

The genes are TRBV7-2 and TRBJ2-2, with 11 bases lining up with TRBD2. CDR1 and CDR2 (germline): SGHTA, FQGNSA. The V segment lost 5 bases and the J segment 2 bases; nucleotides outside the gene matches: 13. This CDR3 region has 19 residues. This CDR3 is CASSAAPSGGTINTGELFF. CDR3 nucleotide sequence: TGTGCCAGCAGCGCGGCCCCTAGCGGGGGGACCATTAACACCGGGGAGCTGTTTTTT.

The chain combines TRBV29-1 with TRBJ2-1; TRBD2 agrees at 11 bases. The J segment lost 6 bases and the V segment lost 5 bases, leaving 9 bases of the junction unmatched. CDR3 size: 15 residues. Germline lookup yields CDR1 SQVTM and CDR2 ANQGSEA. The CDR3 DNA is TGCAGCGTTCCTAATCATGGACTAGCGGGCAATGAGCAGTTCTTC. Its translation is CSVPNHGLAGNEQFF.

The rearrangement joins TRBV9 to TRBJ2-3; D might be TRBD1 (6 bases). Germline V gene sequence: CDR1 SGDLS, CDR2 YYNGEE. The CDR3 covers 15 residues. Trimming took 4 bases from V and 3 from J, leaving 15 bases between them. The CDR3 nucleotides are TGTGCCAGCAGCATAGCTAAGGACAGAACAGATACGCAGTATTTT. As protein: CASSIAKDRTDTQYF.

This chain links TRBV5-1 with TRBJ2-7; TRBD1 agrees at 8 bases. The CDR3 length is 14 residues. The trim removed 4 bases at V and 3 bases at J, leaving 6 bases unmatched. Germline V gene lookup returns CDR1 SGHRS and CDR2 YFSETQ. The CDR3 nucleotides read TGCGCCAGCAGCAGCTCCGGGACAGGCTACGAGCAGTACTTC. Translated, it gives CASSSSGTGYEQYF.

The rearrangement uses TRBV6-5 and TRBJ1-2; unclear D gene. V dropped 6 bases and J dropped 2 bases, with 13 bases sitting between them. This CDR3 is built from 14 residues. The germline CDR1 and CDR2 sequences are MNHEY and SVGAGI. The CDR3 DNA is TGTGCCAGCAGAATTCGGACGGGGAACTATGGCTACACCTTC. Amino acids: CASRIRTGNYGYTF.

The J gene is TRBJ1-5, the V gene TRBV5-5; 7 nucleotides line up with TRBD1. The CDR3 consists of 17 residues. The germline V gene has CDR1 SGHKS and CDR2 YYEKEE (reference sequence). V trimming: 0 bases; J trimming: 3 bases; junction bases outside the gene matches: 9. The CDR3 here is CASSLVAGQLVNQPQHF. DNA of the CDR3: TGTGCCAGCAGCTTGGTGGCGGGACAGTTAGTCAATCAGCCCCAGCATTTT.

The gene calls are TRBV5-1 and TRBJ1-2; a weak D match, TRBD1 (5 bases). Germline CDR1 reads SGHRS; CDR2 reads YFSETQ. The CDR3 has 15 amino acids. V gave up 5 bases and J gave up 0 bases, with 14 bases separating them. The CDR3 protein is CASRPDSSPNYGYTF. The CDR3 DNA is TGCGCCAGCAGGCCTGACAGCTCCCCTAACTATGGCTACACCTTC.

The rearrangement uses TRBV7-9 and TRBJ2-1, with D perhaps matching TRBD1 (5 bases). The germline V gene has CDR1 SEHNR and CDR2 FQNEAQ (reference sequence). The CDR3 runs 16 residues. The V and J ends lost 5 bases and 0 bases respectively, with 14 bases between them. The CDR3 nucleotides are TGTGCCAGCAGCGCACAGGCGTTTAGCTCCTACAATGAGCAGTTCTTC. It yields the protein CASSAQAFSSYNEQFF.

The J gene is TRBJ2-6, the V gene TRBV28; the match to TRBD1 covers 7 bases. The CDR3 consists of 15 residues. Germline V lookup: CDR1 MDHEN, CDR2 SYDVKM. Unmatched junction bases numbered 0, after V lost 4 bases and J lost 0 bases. The CDR3 DNA reads as TGTGCCAGCAGTTACAGGGGCTCTGGGGCCAACGTCCTGACTTTC. Translating gives CASSYRGSGANVLTF. The full variable domain, in which reference TRBV28 and TRBJ2-6 provide the parts outside the CDR3, is DVKVTQSSRYLVKRTGEKVFLECVQDMDHENMFWYRQDPGLGLRLIYFSYDVKMKEKGDIPEGYSVSREKKERFSLILESASTNQTSMYLCASSYRGSGANVLTFGAGSRLTVL.

The gene calls are TRBV5-8 and TRBJ1-5; 7 bases map to TRBD1. CDR3 length: 17 amino acids. CDR1 and CDR2 (germline): SGHTS, YDEGEE. V trimming: 4 bases; J trimming: 2 bases; junction bases outside the gene matches: 12. DNA of the CDR3: TGTGCCAGCAGCCTCGACCCCCGGGACAGAGGCAATCAGCCCCAGCATTTT. Residues: CASSLDPRDRGNQPQHF.

The V gene is TRBV19, the J gene TRBJ2-2; D not certain. V lost 5 bases, J lost 0 bases, and 7 bases lay in between. Germline V gene sequence: CDR1 LNHDA, CDR2 SQIVND (reference sequence). CDR3 size: 14 residues. The CDR3 loop is CASSSGTNTGELFF. Here the CDR3 DNA reads TGTGCCAGTAGTTCCGGTACGAACACCGGGGAGCTGTTTTTT.

V gene TRBV4-1 combines with J gene TRBJ1-6, with TRBD1 as a possible D gene (6 bases). Trimming pared 2 bases from V and 7 bases from J, leaving 24 bases between. The length of the CDR3 is 19 residues. Germline assignment: CDR1 MGHRA and CDR2 YSYEKL. CDR3 amino acids: CASSQLAPETRGNNSPLHF. CDR3 nucleotide sequence: TGCGCCAGCAGCCAACTCGCACCCGAAACAAGGGGGAACAATTCACCCCTCCACTTT.

This rearrangement joins TRBV18 to TRBJ1-5; TRBD1 agrees at 7 bases. Per germline, CDR1 KGHSH and CDR2 LQKENI. The CDR3 consists of 15 residues. The trim removed 5 bases at V and 4 bases at J, leaving 8 bases unmatched. The CDR3 region has the DNA TGTGCCAGCTCAACACAGGGGAAGGGGAATCAGCCCCAGCATTTT. The encoded protein is CASSTQGKGNQPQHF.

V usage is TRBV5-4 and J usage is TRBJ2-5; D is perhaps TRBD1 (7 bases). V gave up 5 bases and J gave up 5 bases, with 25 bases separating them. The CDR3 runs 17 residues. Looked up from germline, CDR1 is SGHNT and CDR2 is YYREEE (reference sequence). The CDR3 protein is CASSPGRQGGRGETQYF. The CDR3 DNA reads TGTGCCAGCAGTCCCGGGAGACAGGGAGGTCGTGGGGAGACCCAGTACTTC.

The V gene is TRBV5-6, the J gene TRBJ1-1; D is unresolved. Deletions cut 3 bases from V and 1 base from J, with 4 bases between. The CDR3 has 12 residues. Germline V gene sequence: CDR1 SGHDT, CDR2 YYEEEE. CDR3 sequence reads: CASSSGNTEAFF. The DNA of the CDR3 is TGTGCCAGCAGCTCGGGGAACACTGAAGCTTTCTTT.

The chain uses TRBV27 and TRBJ2-1; 7 bases align to TRBD1. Per the germline V gene, CDR1 is MNHEY and CDR2 is SMNVEV (reference sequence). V shed 8 bases, J shed 10 bases, and the junction held 8 bases outside the gene matches. The CDR3 runs 12 residues. The CDR3 sequence: CASRRGSREQFF. CDR3 nucleotide sequence: TGTGCCAGCCGCAGGGGGTCACGAGAGCAGTTCTTC.

The rearrangement joins TRBV7-9 to TRBJ2-7; 9 bases agree with TRBD1. The germline gives CDR1 SEHNR, CDR2 FQNEAQ (reference sequence). This CDR3 comprises 11 residues. J lost 13 bases, V lost 5 bases, and 6 bases had no gene match. The CDR3 reads CASSRDRGEYF. The CDR3 region has the DNA TGTGCCAGCAGCCGCGACAGGGGGGAATACTTC.

This clone was recorded only once. V usage is TRBV10-2 and J usage is TRBJ2-7; tentative D call: TRBD2 (5 bases). The CDR3 has 13 residues. V was pared by 6 bases and J by 3 bases, with 12 bases between. The V gene's germline CDR1 is WSHSY and CDR2 SAAADI. Here the CDR3 DNA reads TGCGCCAGCAGGGAAGGAGGATACTACGAGCAGTACTTC. This sequence encodes CASREGGYYEQYF.

The chain combines TRBV5-1 with TRBJ1-3; the D is unclear. The germline V and J ends were trimmed by 4 bases and 4 bases, with 9 bases remaining between them. The CDR3 extends over 13 amino acids. Germline lookup yields CDR1 SGHRS and CDR2 YFSETQ. In DNA form, the CDR3 reads TGCGCCAGCAGCGCGGGTCAGGGAAACACCATATATTTT. Its protein product is CASSAGQGNTIYF.

The J gene is TRBJ1-5, the V gene TRBV28, with a possible D match to TRBD1 (5 bases). This CDR3 contains 14 residues. V was cut by 2 bases and J by 6 bases, with 11 bases left in between. Germline CDR1 and CDR2: MDHEN and SYDVKM. CDR3 nucleotide sequence: TGTGCCAGCAGTTTACGCCAGGGAGGTCAGCCCCAGCATTTT. Its translation is CASSLRQGGQPQHF.

This sequence joins TRBV5-1 and TRBJ1-3, with 7 bases that match TRBD1. Trimming cost V 0 bases and J 3 bases; bases outside gene matches: 6. The CDR3 consists of 16 residues. Looked up from germline, CDR1 is SGHRS and CDR2 is YFSETQ. For the CDR3, the DNA is TGCGCCAGCAGCTTGGAGGGCAGGGGGTATGGAAACACCATATATTTT. It is translated as CASSLEGRGYGNTIYF. The variable domain in full, completed from reference TRBV5-1 and TRBJ1-3, reads KAGVTQTPRYLIKTRGQQVTLSCSPISGHRSVSWYQQTPGQGLQFLFEYFSETQRNKGNFPGRFSGRQFSNSRSEMNVSTLELGDSALYLCASSLEGRGYGNTIYFGEGSWLTVV.

The chain has TRBV4-2 and TRBJ2-1; 12 bases agree with TRBD2. V lost 0 bases to trimming and J lost 12 bases; unmatched junction nucleotides: 6. Germline V gene sequence: CDR1 LGHNA, CDR2 YNFKEQ. This CDR3 has 15 residues. CDR3 DNA: TGTGCCAGCAGCCAAGACCGACTAGCGGGGGCCCGGCAGTTCTTC. It specifies CASSQDRLAGARQFF.

The rearrangement links TRBV7-9 to TRBJ2-7, with a weak D call TRBD1 (6 bases). The ends were cut back, 5 bases at V and 3 bases at J, with 8 bases in the middle. The CDR3 extends over 12 amino acids. Germline V gene lookup returns CDR1 SEHNR and CDR2 FQNEAQ (reference sequence). The CDR3: CASSRTDYEQYF. The DNA for the CDR3 is TGTGCCAGCAGCCGGACAGACTACGAGCAGTACTTC.

The rearrangement links TRBV2 to TRBJ2-5; TRBD1 might be the D (5 bases). This CDR3 region has 13 residues. Deletions cut 3 bases from V and 8 bases from J, with 13 bases between. Germline CDR1 SNHLY, CDR2 FYNNEI. The DNA for the CDR3 is TGTGCCAGCAGTGACCGACAGTGGGATACCCAGTACTTC. It specifies CASSDRQWDTQYF.

The chain combines TRBV19 with TRBJ1-1; 7 positions agree with TRBD1. J was trimmed by 3 bases and V by 4 bases; bases with no gene match: 11. Per germline, CDR1 LNHDA and CDR2 SQIVND (reference sequence). The CDR3 length is 16 residues. The CDR3: CASSTDRDLRDTEAFF. CDR3 DNA: TGTGCCAGTAGTACAGACAGGGATTTACGGGACACTGAAGCTTTCTTT.

The gene calls are TRBV6-1 and TRBJ2-2, with 11 bases fitting TRBD2. This CDR3 is built from 15 residues. V dropped 4 bases and J dropped 4; count of bases not matched to a gene: 2. The germline CDR1 and CDR2 sequences are MNHNS and SASEGT. The CDR3 region is CASSALAGGTGELFF. The CDR3, as DNA: TGTGCCAGCAGTGCCCTAGCGGGGGGCACCGGGGAGCTGTTTTTT.